The 32 T cell receptor beta chains presented below share a single source sample, sequenced in a study of vaccination and CD4 T cells after COVID-19. These TCRs are of unknown antigen specificity. Sequence data for DNA of cultured CD4+ T cells were generated by the Oncomine TCR Beta short-read assay. The authors extracted genomic DNA from cultured CD4+ T cells. MiXCR, run by TCRdb on the PCR reads, gives a single entry per CDR3 protein. The sample has several thousand distinct CDR3 sequences, 36% seen once; the top ten hold under 25%. Treatment reported: approximately 11-day PBMC culture with coronavirus spike peptide pools or control peptides (ViraFEST assay). Ahead of the COVID-19 pandemic (2011-2018), the CD4+ T cells of the unexposed donor were collected. Sample: CD4+ T cells from blood, cultured in vitro. These receptors were taken from a human donor in good health.

In its sample, this clonotype was seen a few times. The chain uses TRBV24-1 and TRBJ2-2; D not certain. Germline V lookup: CDR1 KGHDR, CDR2 SFDVKD. V lost 2 bases to trimming and J lost 2 bases, with 5 bases between them. The CDR3 runs 14 residues. The chain's CDR3 is CATSDYGNTGELFF. CDR3 nucleotides: TGTGCCACCAGTGATTACGGAAACACCGGGGAGCTGTTTTTT.

This clonotype is labeled medium-sized. CDR3 sequence (DNA): TGTGCCACCAGTGATTGGAAGGGGCAGCGCTTCTCTGGAAACACCATATATTTT. Its protein is CATSDWKGQRFSGNTIYF. V is TRBV24-1 and J is TRBJ1-3, with D maybe TRBD1 (5 bases). Germline V gene lookup returns CDR1 KGHDR and CDR2 SFDVKD. Trimming took off 2 bases at V and 0 bases at J, with 16 bases between the two ends. This CDR3 is 18 amino acids long.

The chain links TRBV25-1 to TRBJ2-3; D is undetermined. Germline V gives CDR1 MGHDK, CDR2 SYGVNS. Trimming shortened V by 5 bases and J by 0 bases, and 12 bases separated the two germline ends. The CDR3 is made up of 15 amino acids. The chain's CDR3 is CASSQRFGSTDTQYF. Here the CDR3 DNA reads TGTGCCAGCAGTCAAAGATTCGGAAGCACAGATACGCAGTATTTT.

The rearrangement links TRBV7-3 to TRBJ2-7, with D possibly matching TRBD2 (5 bases). This CDR3 spans 13 amino acids. V was shortened by 0 bases and J by 7 bases, with 10 bases between the two germline ends. CDR1 is SGHTA and CDR2 is FQGTGA in the germline V gene. The CDR3 nucleotides read TGTGCCAGCAGCTTAACGTTTGGCGGGGAGCAGTACTTC. Its translation: CASSLTFGGEQYF.

This sequence joins TRBV2 and TRBJ1-6, with a tentative D call TRBD1 (6 bases). V was trimmed by 6 bases and J by 11 bases, leaving 11 bases between them. The CDR3 spans 12 residues. Germline values: CDR1 SNHLY, CDR2 FYNNEI. The CDR3 DNA reads as TGTGCCAGCAGCGTAGACAGGCCACCCCTCCACTTT. Its translation: CASSVDRPPLHF.

The rearrangement uses TRBV7-9 and TRBJ2-7; a possible D gene is TRBD2 (5 bases). Germline V gene lookup returns CDR1 SEHNR and CDR2 FQNEAQ (reference sequence). The CDR3 totals 14 residues. Trimming shortened V by 1 base and J by 6 bases, and 13 bases separated the two germline ends. The CDR3 loop is CASSLVDSLGEQYF. The DNA of the CDR3 is TGTGCCAGCAGCTTAGTGGACTCCTTGGGCGAGCAGTACTTC.

This clonotype was counted a single time. The chain is built from TRBV5-1 and TRBJ2-3; D may be TRBD2 (5 bases). Looked up from germline, CDR1 is SGHRS and CDR2 is YFSETQ. The CDR3 extends over 14 amino acids. The V and J ends lost 4 bases and 4 bases respectively, with 13 bases between them. The CDR3 spells CASSRRLGADTQYF. In DNA, the CDR3 is TGCGCCAGCAGCCGGAGGCTCGGGGCAGATACGCAGTATTTT.

This clonotype was found a few times. This chain links TRBV7-9 with TRBJ2-7; either TRBD1 or TRBD2 may fit D (6 bases each). The CDR3 consists of 13 residues. CDR1 and CDR2 (germline): SEHNR, FQNEAQ (reference sequence). Deletions cut 1 base from V and 7 bases from J, with 11 bases between. The CDR3: CASSLEEGVEQYF. In DNA form, the CDR3 reads TGTGCCAGCAGCTTAGAGGAGGGGGTGGAGCAGTACTTC.

The DNA of the CDR3 is TGTGCCAGCAGACCAGGGACAGGAAACTACGAGCAGTACTTC. Residues: CASRPGTGNYEQYF. The gene calls are TRBV7-9 and TRBJ2-7; 8 positions match TRBD1. This CDR3 is 14 amino acids long. CDR1 and CDR2 from the germline V gene are SEHNR and FQNEAQ (reference sequence). Unmatched junction bases numbered 7, after V lost 6 bases and J lost 3 bases.

This clonotype was detected a few times. The V gene is TRBV11-3, the J gene TRBJ2-7; a possible D gene is TRBD1 (6 bases). V was trimmed by 5 bases and J by 5 bases, leaving 16 bases between them. This CDR3 contains 14 residues. The germline V gene has CDR1 SGHNT and CDR2 YENEEA. The CDR3 DNA follows: TGTGCCAGCAGCCCGACCACAGGGACCGACGAGCAGTACTTC. Translating gives CASSPTTGTDEQYF.

The chain is built from TRBV6-2 or TRBV6-3 and TRBJ2-1, with D perhaps TRBD1 (6 bases). Germline loops: CDR1 MNHEY, CDR2 SVGEGT. Trimming took 2 bases from V and 3 from J, leaving 14 bases between them. This CDR3 has 16 amino acids. CDR3 bases: TGTGCCAGCAGTTACAGCGGTACAGGGATCTACAATGAGCAGTTCTTC. Protein sequence: CASSYSGTGIYNEQFF.

The rearrangement uses TRBV18 and TRBJ2-7, with TRBD1 as a possible D gene (5 bases). The CDR3 has 13 amino acids. V lost 2 bases to trimming and J lost 3 bases, with 8 bases between them. CDR1 and CDR2 from the germline V gene are KGHSH and LQKENI. The chain's CDR3 is CASSPGALYEQYF. The CDR3 nucleotides are TGTGCCAGCTCACCAGGGGCCCTCTACGAGCAGTACTTC.

The chain employs TRBV19 and TRBJ1-2, with 10 bases fitting TRBD1. The germline CDR1 and CDR2 sequences are LNHDA and SQIVND (reference sequence). V shed 8 bases, J shed 4 bases, and the junction held 10 bases outside the gene matches. The CDR3 covers 15 residues. DNA for the CDR3: TGTGCCAGTTCCTTCGGGACAGGGGCCTCCTATGGCTACACCTTC. As protein: CASSFGTGASYGYTF.

This chain links TRBV27 with TRBJ2-3; D gene uncertain. Trimming pared 5 bases from V and 0 bases from J, leaving 6 bases between. CDR1 and CDR2 (germline): MNHEY, SMNVEV (reference sequence). This CDR3 spans 13 amino acids. The CDR3 spells CASSPLSTDTQYF. In DNA form, the CDR3 reads TGTGCCAGCAGTCCCTTAAGCACAGATACGCAGTATTTT.

The chain links TRBV10-3 to TRBJ2-2; the D gene is possibly TRBD1 (6 bases). The V end lost 3 bases, the J end lost 5 bases, and 13 bases lay between the germline ends. Germline assignment: CDR1 ENHRY and CDR2 SYGVKD. CDR3 size: 15 residues. For the CDR3, the DNA is TGTGCCATCAGTGACTCGACGGACAGTACCGGGGAGCTGTTTTTT. Translating it yields CAISDSTDSTGELFF.

The J gene is TRBJ1-6, the V gene TRBV19; 9 positions match TRBD1. The germline V gene has CDR1 LNHDA and CDR2 SQIVND (reference sequence). The CDR3 length is 14 residues. The ends lost 6 bases at V and 7 bases at J; junction bases unmatched: 4. As DNA, the CDR3 is TGTGCCAGTAGAGAACAGGGGGCGAATTCACCCCTCCACTTT. Its translation: CASREQGANSPLHF.

Judged by abundance, this clonotype is medium-sized (0.01 to 0.1%). The chain carries TRBV2 and TRBJ1-2; D not resolved. Germline V lookup: CDR1 SNHLY, CDR2 FYNNEI. This CDR3 comprises 14 residues. Trimming stripped 4 bases from V and 12 bases from J, with 21 bases between. In DNA form, the CDR3 reads TGTGCCAGCAGTGCCATCCGGGATGCCGCCCGTCACACCTTC. This gives the protein CASSAIRDAARHTF.

In its sample, this clonotype was seen a few times. In nucleotides, the CDR3 is TGTGCCAGCAGACCTGCGGGACAGGGGGCGCTGGGGAATGAGCAGTTCTTC. This gives the protein CASRPAGQGALGNEQFF. The chain carries TRBV27 and TRBJ2-1, with 12 nucleotides matching TRBD1. CDR1 MNHEY and CDR2 SMNVEV come from the germline V gene (reference sequence). The CDR3 covers 17 residues. Trimming at V came to 6 bases and at J to 7 bases, leaving 13 bases not matched to a gene.

The V gene is TRBV27, the J gene TRBJ1-3, with D hard to call. Trimming stripped 7 bases from V and 4 bases from J, with 11 bases between. The CDR3 has 13 amino acids. CDR1 and CDR2 from the germline V gene are MNHEY and SMNVEV (reference sequence). This chain's CDR3 is CASKLRQGNTIYF. CDR3 DNA sequence: TGTGCCAGCAAATTACGTCAGGGAAACACCATATATTTT.

This clonotype was counted between two and nine times. The V and J genes are TRBV20-1 and TRBJ2-7; 7 positions agree with TRBD2. CDR1 is DFQATT and CDR2 is SNEGSKA in the germline V gene (reference sequence). This CDR3 region has 13 residues. V was clipped by 5 bases and J by 0 bases; unmatched bases: 4. CDR3 nucleotide sequence: TGCAGTGCTGCCGGGAGGAGCTCCTACGAGCAGTACTTC. Amino acids: CSAAGRSSYEQYF.

This rearrangement joins TRBV25-1 to TRBJ2-3, with TRBD1 matching over 10 bases. Germline lookup yields CDR1 MGHDK and CDR2 SYGVNS. V lost 2 bases to trimming and J lost 5 bases; unmatched junction nucleotides: 7. The CDR3 sequence is 16 residues long. The CDR3 is CASSEKPGQGIDTQYF. The CDR3 DNA reads as TGTGCCAGCAGTGAAAAACCGGGACAGGGGATAGATACGCAGTATTTT. Full variable domain (outside the CDR3, taken from reference TRBV25-1 and TRBJ2-3): EADIYQTPRYLVIGTGKKITLECSQTMGHDKMYWYQQDPGMELHLIHYSYGVNSTEKGDLSSESTVSRIRTEHFPLTLESARPSHTSQYLCASSEKPGQGIDTQYFGPGTRLTVL.

This clonotype was observed a handful of times. The chain has TRBV7-6 and TRBJ2-1; 10 bases fit TRBD2. Germline lookup yields CDR1 SGHVS and CDR2 FNYEAQ. Losses at the gene ends were 1 base for V and 9 bases for J; bases not matched to a gene: 9. The CDR3 has 16 residues. The CDR3 nucleotides read TGTGCCAGCAGCTTAGTGTCTAGCGGGAGCGGTGGTGAGCAGTTCTTC. Amino acid sequence: CASSLVSSGSGGEQFF.

Judged by abundance, this clonotype is medium-sized (0.01 to 0.1%). The chain's CDR3 is CASSYSPGANQPQHF. The CDR3 nucleotides are TGTGCCAGCAGTTACTCCCCAGGCGCCAATCAGCCCCAGCATTTT. The chain couples TRBV6-5 to TRBJ1-5; D unresolved. This CDR3 has 15 residues. V lost 0 bases and J lost 3, with 9 bases in between. Germline V CDR1 and CDR2: MNHEY, SVGAGI.

The chain employs TRBV20-1 and TRBJ2-1, with D perhaps matching TRBD2 (6 bases). The germline V gene encodes CDR1 DFQATT and CDR2 SNEGSKA (reference sequence). The CDR3 runs 13 residues. The CDR3 sequence: CAWAGSSYNEQFF. CDR3 sequence (DNA): TGCGCCTGGGCGGGAAGCTCCTACAATGAGCAGTTCTTC.

The chain carries TRBV28 and TRBJ1-2, with D perhaps TRBD1 (5 bases). Germline V gene sequence: CDR1 MDHEN, CDR2 SYDVKM. Trimming took 6 bases from V and 5 from J, leaving 7 bases between them. The length of the CDR3 is 11 residues. The CDR3 coding sequence is TGTGCCAGCAGCCAGGGATATGGCTACACCTTC. Protein: CASSQGYGYTF.

This clonotype turned up a few times. The chain joins TRBV5-4 to TRBJ2-2; D ambiguous. Trimming removed 4 bases at V and 3 bases at J, with 7 bases between. The CDR3 extends over 13 amino acids. Germline CDR1 reads SGHNT; CDR2 reads YYREEE (reference sequence). CDR3 residues: CASSLRDTGELFF. The CDR3 bases are TGTGCCAGCAGCCTCCGGGACACCGGGGAGCTGTTTTTT. Based on the CDR3 plus reference TRBV5-4 and TRBJ2-2, the full variable domain is ETGVTQSPTHLIKTRGQQVTLRCSSQSGHNTVSWYQQALGQGPQFIFQYYREEENGRGNFPPRFSGLQFPNYSSELNVNALELDDSALYLCASSLRDTGELFFGEGSRLTVL.

The table lists this clonotype with a count of one. The chain recombines TRBV6-4 with TRBJ2-3; perhaps TRBD1 as D (6 bases). V lost 8 bases to trimming and J lost 3 bases, with 9 bases between them. This CDR3 has 12 amino acids. Germline values: CDR1 MRHNA, CDR2 SNTAGT. The CDR3 is CASSDRTDTQYF. CDR3 in DNA: TGTGCCAGCTCGGACAGAACAGATACGCAGTATTTT.

This clonotype turned up a few times. The genes are TRBV7-9 and TRBJ2-1; 8 bases fit TRBD1. J lost 4 bases, V lost 6 bases, and 8 bases had no gene match. The germline CDR1 and CDR2 sequences are SEHNR and FQNEAQ (reference sequence). The CDR3 covers 15 residues. The CDR3 sequence is CASSSKGTGYNEQFF. As DNA, the CDR3 is TGTGCCAGCAGTTCCAAGGGGACAGGATACAATGAGCAGTTCTTC.

Within the sample, this clonotype is large. This chain links TRBV6-1 with TRBJ1-1; 9 bases agree with TRBD1. CDR3 length equals 16 residues. The germline gives CDR1 MNHNS, CDR2 SASEGT. V was clipped by 5 bases and J by 1 base; unmatched bases: 8. CDR3 DNA: TGTGCCAGCAGTACCTCCCCGGGACAGGGGAACACTGAAGCTTTCTTT. This encodes CASSTSPGQGNTEAFF.

This clonotype was detected a few times. The chain carries TRBV25-1 and TRBJ1-6, with D possibly matching TRBD1 (6 bases). Germline assignment: CDR1 MGHDK and CDR2 SYGVNS. Trimming removed 4 bases at V and 8 bases at J, with 12 bases between. The length of the CDR3 is 14 residues. Written as DNA, the CDR3 is TGTGCCAGCAGTGGGGGGCGCGGGGATTCACCCCTCCACTTT. This translates into CASSGGRGDSPLHF.

This clonotype has just a few counts. The chain carries TRBV20-1 and TRBJ2-1; TRBD2 agrees at 12 bases. The V and J ends lost 0 bases and 6 bases, in that order; junction bases with no gene match: 6. Germline V gene data show CDR1 as DFQATT and CDR2 as SNEGSKA (reference sequence). This CDR3 spans 16 amino acids. In DNA form, the CDR3 reads TGCAGTGCTAGAGATAACAGACTAGCGGGAGTCAATGAGCAGTTCTTC. Translating it yields CSARDNRLAGVNEQFF.

CDR3 coding DNA: TGTGCCAGCAGGGACAGATATAGCACAGATACGCAGTATTTT. It encodes CASRDRYSTDTQYF. The chain couples TRBV6-2 or TRBV6-3 to TRBJ2-3; possible D gene TRBD1, 6 bases. The V and J ends lost 6 bases and 0 bases respectively, with 10 bases between them. Germline values: CDR1 MNHEY, CDR2 SVGEGT. The CDR3 is 14 residues long.